A single sample gave rise to the 9 T cell receptor beta chains below, sequenced in a study of technical replicates of blood from a few donors. Clones were read by immunoSEQ multiplex PCR, and TCRdb kept only the in-frame ones, dropping some. The table lists approximately 66,000 clones, 88% of them singletons. The sequenced sample consisted of PBMCs. The origin of the receptors is a human donor in good health. Some clones in this sample may be carry-over from other donors' samples.

This clone was found a few times. The rearrangement uses TRBV6-1 and TRBJ1-1; D possibly corresponds to TRBD1 (6 bases). The length of the CDR3 is 13 residues. Germline loops: CDR1 MNHNS, CDR2 SASEGT. The CDR3 protein is CGARQGMNTEAFF. The CDR3 DNA is TGTGGCGCCCGTCAGGGGATGAACACTGAAGCTTTCTTT.

The chain is built from TRBV5-6 and TRBJ2-5; D remains ambiguous. CDR1 is SGHDT, CDR2 YYEEEE, per germline. The CDR3 has 15 amino acids. Trimming removed 2 bases from V and 4 bases from J, with 15 bases in between. CDR3 protein: CASSFRSSLSETQYF. In DNA form, the CDR3 reads TGTGCCAGCAGCTTCAGGTCGAGCTTGTCAGAGACCCAGTACTTC.

The chain employs TRBV5-1 and TRBJ2-2; 11 bases match TRBD1. The germline V gene has CDR1 SGHRS and CDR2 YFSETQ. Trimming took 4 bases from V and 6 from J; bases not matched to a gene: 5. The CDR3 extends over 15 amino acids. For the CDR3, the DNA is TGCGCCAGCAGCCCGGGGGACAGGGGGGCCGGGGAGCTGTTTTTT. It encodes CASSPGDRGAGELFF.

This clone occurred once. The rearrangement uses TRBV18 and TRBJ2-1; 12 bases are a match to TRBD2. The CDR3 sequence is 16 residues long. Trimming took 2 bases from V and 10 from J; bases not matched to a gene: 9. CDR1 KGHSH and CDR2 LQKENI come from the germline V gene. As DNA, the CDR3 is TGTGCCAGCTCACCAACGCGACTAGCGGGAGTAGTGGAGCAGTTCTTC. Amino acids: CASSPTRLAGVVEQFF.

The rearrangement links TRBV7-6 to TRBJ2-3, with D perhaps matching TRBD2 (6 bases). This CDR3 contains 15 residues. Trimming stripped 9 bases from V and 0 bases from J, with 16 bases between. Germline V gene data show CDR1 as SGHVS and CDR2 as FNYEAQ. CDR3: CASSGGDFSTDTQYF. CDR3 nucleotides: TGTGCCAGTTCCGGCGGGGACTTTAGCACAGATACGCAGTATTTT.

The genes are TRBV5-5 and TRBJ1-1; D gene uncertain. The CDR3 sequence is 14 residues long. Germline CDR1 reads SGHKS; CDR2 reads YYEKEE (reference sequence). The germline V and J ends were trimmed by 0 bases and 0 bases, with 6 bases remaining between them. CDR3 coding DNA: TGTGCCAGCAGCTTGGCTCTTATGAACACTGAAGCTTTCTTT. Amino acid sequence: CASSLALMNTEAFF.

This clone occurred once. CDR3 bases: TGTGCCAGCAGATCCGGGACAGGGTATGGCTACACCTTC. Translation gives CASRSGTGYGYTF. The chain links TRBV5-6 to TRBJ1-2; 9 bases line up with TRBD1. The CDR3 has 13 residues. The V segment lost 5 bases and the J segment 5 bases; nucleotides outside the gene matches: 4. Germline lookup yields CDR1 SGHDT and CDR2 YYEEEE.

The chain recombines TRBV6-6 with TRBJ2-5; 8 bases map to TRBD1. The trim removed 8 bases at V and 4 bases at J, leaving 9 bases unmatched. Germline V gene lookup returns CDR1 MNHNY and CDR2 SVGAGI (reference sequence). The CDR3 length is 14 residues. The CDR3 nucleotides are TGTGCCAGCGGGGGCCAGGGGGCTTTAGAGACCCAGTACTTC. This gives the protein CASGGQGALETQYF.

The rearrangement uses TRBV5-1 and TRBJ1-3, with a tentative D call TRBD1 (5 bases). V gave up 1 base and J gave up 0 bases, with 11 bases separating them. The germline CDR1 and CDR2 sequences are SGHRS and YFSETQ. The CDR3 runs 16 residues. The CDR3 loop is CASSLLVGGSGNTIYF. The CDR3 DNA reads TGCGCCAGCAGCTTGTTGGTCGGGGGCTCTGGAAACACCATATATTTT. The full variable domain, its missing parts supplied by reference TRBV5-1 and TRBJ1-3, is KAGVTQTPRYLIKTRGQQVTLSCSPISGHRSVSWYQQTPGQGLQFLFEYFSETQRNKGNFPGRFSGRQFSNSRSEMNVSTLELGDSALYLCASSLLVGGSGNTIYFGEGSWLTVV.